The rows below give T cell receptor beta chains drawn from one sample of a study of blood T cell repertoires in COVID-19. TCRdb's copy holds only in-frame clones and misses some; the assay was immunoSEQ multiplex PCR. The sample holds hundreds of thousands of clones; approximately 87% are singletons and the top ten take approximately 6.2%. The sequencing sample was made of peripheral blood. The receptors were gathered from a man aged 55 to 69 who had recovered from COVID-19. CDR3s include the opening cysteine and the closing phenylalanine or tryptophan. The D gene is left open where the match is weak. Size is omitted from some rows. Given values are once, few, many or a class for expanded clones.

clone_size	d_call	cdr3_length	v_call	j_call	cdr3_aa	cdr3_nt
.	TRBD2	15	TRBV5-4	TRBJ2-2	CASSSLTGGTGELFF	TGTGCCAGCAGCTCCTTGACGGGAGGCACCGGGGAGCTGTTTTTT
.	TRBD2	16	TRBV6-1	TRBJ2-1	CASSAGTSGRRGEQFF	TGTGCCAGCAGTGCCGGGACTAGCGGGAGGAGAGGTGAGCAGTTCTTC
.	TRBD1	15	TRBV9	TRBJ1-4	CASSVGNRGDEKLFF	TGTGCCAGCAGCGTAGGTAACAGGGGGGATGAAAAACTGTTTTTT
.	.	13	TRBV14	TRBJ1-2	CASSQDREYGYTF	TGTGCCAGCAGCCAAGACAGGGAATATGGCTACACCTTC
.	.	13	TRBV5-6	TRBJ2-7	CASSLQDLSEQYF	TGTGCCAGCAGCTTACAGGATCTTAGCGAGCAGTACTTC
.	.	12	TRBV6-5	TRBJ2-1	CASIKLSPRQFF	TGTGCCAGCATCAAACTCTCTCCGCGGCAGTTCTTC
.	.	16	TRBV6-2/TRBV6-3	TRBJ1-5	CASSYSGVQGNQPQHF	TGTGCCAGCAGTTACTCCGGTGTACAGGGAAATCAGCCCCAGCATTTT
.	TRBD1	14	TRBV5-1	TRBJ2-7	CASRDHRGSYEQYF	TGCGCCAGCAGGGATCACAGGGGCTCCTACGAGCAGTACTTC
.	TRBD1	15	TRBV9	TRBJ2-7	CASSVSSGGFNEQYF	TGTGCCAGCAGCGTTTCGTCAGGGGGCTTTAACGAGCAGTACTTC
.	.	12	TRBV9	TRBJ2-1	CASSVGGVEQFF	TGTGCCAGCAGCGTAGGGGGCGTTGAGCAGTTCTTC
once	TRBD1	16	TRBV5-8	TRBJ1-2	CASKRDRGSTNYGYTF	TGTGCCAGCAAGCGGGACAGGGGTAGTACTAACTATGGCTACACCTTC
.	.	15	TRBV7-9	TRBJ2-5	CASSLVSPTADSQYF	TGTGCCAGCAGCTTAGTTAGCCCCACTGCAGATAGCCAGTACTTC
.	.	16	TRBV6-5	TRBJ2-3	CASSYSGLASADTQYF	TGTGCCAGCAGTTACTCAGGGCTAGCTTCCGCAGATACGCAGTATTTT
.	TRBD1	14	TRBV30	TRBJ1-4	CAWSQGGQGFRLFF	TGTGCCTGGAGTCAAGGGGGACAGGGCTTTAGACTGTTTTTT
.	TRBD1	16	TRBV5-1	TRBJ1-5	CASSLAPGQGGQPQHF	TGCGCCAGCAGCTTGGCGCCGGGACAGGGTGGTCAGCCCCAGCATTTT
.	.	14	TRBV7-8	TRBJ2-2	CASSFSANTGELFF	TGTGCCAGCAGTTTTTCAGCGAACACCGGGGAGCTGTTTTTT
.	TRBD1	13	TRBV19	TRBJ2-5	CASSMGQQETQYF	TGTGCCAGTAGTATGGGACAGCAAGAGACCCAGTACTTC
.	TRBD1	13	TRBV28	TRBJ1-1	CASSPPRGPEAFF	TGTGCCAGCAGTCCGCCGAGGGGGCCTGAAGCTTTCTTT
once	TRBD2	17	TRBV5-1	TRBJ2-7	CASSPTFRTSVSYEQYF	TGCGCCAGCAGCCCGACCTTCAGGACTAGCGTTTCCTACGAGCAGTACTTC
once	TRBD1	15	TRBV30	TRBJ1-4	CAWSLGDRYNEKLFF	TGTGCCTGGTCTCTAGGGGACAGGTATAATGAAAAACTGTTTTTT
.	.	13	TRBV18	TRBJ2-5	CASSPLRRETQYF	TGTGCCAGCTCACCACTTCGTCGAGAGACCCAGTACTTC
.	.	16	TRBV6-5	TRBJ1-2	CASSYTAGVQGGGYTF	TGTGCCAGCAGTTACACGGCTGGGGTGCAGGGAGGTGGCTACACCTTC
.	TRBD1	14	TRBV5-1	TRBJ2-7	CASSFGQGVGEQYF	TGCGCCAGCAGCTTCGGGCAGGGGGTCGGCGAGCAGTACTTC
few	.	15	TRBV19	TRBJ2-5	CASSPGTRGQETQYF	TGTGCCAGTAGTCCCGGGACTCGGGGCCAAGAGACCCAGTACTTC
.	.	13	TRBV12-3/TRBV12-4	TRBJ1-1	CASSLIQGAEAFF	TGTGCCAGCAGTTTGATCCAAGGGGCTGAAGCTTTCTTT
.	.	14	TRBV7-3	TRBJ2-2	CASSPSLSPGELFF	TGTGCCAGCAGCCCCTCCCTGAGCCCCGGGGAGCTGTTTTTT
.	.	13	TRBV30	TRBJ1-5	CAWSGTEGQPQHF	TGTGCCTGGAGTGGAACGGAGGGTCAGCCCCAGCATTTT
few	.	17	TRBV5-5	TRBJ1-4	CASSSLPVETRGEKLFF	TGTGCCAGCAGCTCCCTACCTGTCGAGACCCGGGGTGAAAAACTGTTTTTT
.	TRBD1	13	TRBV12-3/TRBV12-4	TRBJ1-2	CASRTGAKLGYTF	TGTGCCAGCCGGACAGGGGCCAAGCTGGGCTACACCTTC
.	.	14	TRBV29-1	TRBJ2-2	CSVENPVVSGELFF	TGCAGCGTTGAAAACCCCGTAGTGTCCGGGGAGCTGTTTTTT
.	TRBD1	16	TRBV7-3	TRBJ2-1	CASSSTGDRDYNEQFF	TGTGCCAGCAGTTCGACAGGGGATCGGGACTACAATGAGCAGTTCTTC
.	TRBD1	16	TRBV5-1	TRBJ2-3	CASSLAVPGGQDTQYF	TGCGCCAGCAGCTTGGCGGTTCCAGGGGGCCAAGATACGCAGTATTTT
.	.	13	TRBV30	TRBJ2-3	CARAVGAEDTQYF	TGTGCCAGGGCCGTGGGGGCGGAAGATACGCAGTATTTT
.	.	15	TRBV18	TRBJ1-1	CASSDRQGGNTEAFF	TGTGCCAGCTCGGACCGGCAGGGAGGGAACACTGAAGCTTTCTTT
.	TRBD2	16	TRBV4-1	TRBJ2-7	CASSQDPSGKFYEQYF	TGCGCCAGCAGCCAAGACCCTAGCGGGAAGTTTTACGAGCAGTACTTC
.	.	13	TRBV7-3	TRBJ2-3	CASSLSAVDTQYF	TGTGCCAGCAGCTTAAGTGCGGTGGATACGCAGTATTTT
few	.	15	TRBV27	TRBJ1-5	CASSLSIRAKQPQHF	TGTGCCAGCAGTTTATCGATCAGGGCAAAGCAGCCCCAGCATTTT
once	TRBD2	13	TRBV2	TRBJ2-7	CASILAGTYEQYF	TGTGCCAGCATATTAGCGGGGACCTACGAGCAGTACTTC
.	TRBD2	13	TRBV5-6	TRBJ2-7	CASRGWGLGEQYF	TGTGCCAGCCGGGGATGGGGACTAGGGGAGCAGTACTTC
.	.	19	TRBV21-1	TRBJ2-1	CASSPGQVILAGVYNEQFF	TGTGCCAGCAGCCCGGGACAAGTGATACTAGCGGGAGTCTACAATGAGCAGTTCTTC